This T cell receptor beta chain was found in a study of blood T cell repertoires in COVID-19. Across the whole study: Acute and convalescent COVID-19 specimens originated in the United States, Italy and Spain. Sources were T cells, B-cell-depleted T cells, or PBMCs; the material itself was cDNA or gDNA.

The CDR3 extends over 14 amino acids. V lost 5 bases to trimming and J lost 1 base, with 12 bases between them. In germline, CDR1 is SGHNT, CDR2 YYREEE (reference sequence). Original processing methods: For nucleated cells, counts were estimated from reference gene primer amplification. Profiling relied on immunoSEQ multiplex PCR, and the TCRdb table lists in-frame clones only, not all of them. The DNA gave D and trimming, while V, J and clone size come from that table. The sample comprises 100,000 to 110,000 clones, 70% to 80% of which are singletons, and about 12% rests with the top ten. The chain links TRBV5-4 to TRBJ1-1, with D maybe TRBD1 (5 bases). Sample: peripheral blood. The TCR comes from an older woman with acute or convalescent COVID-19. The CDR3 region is CASSPGGTNTEAFF. The CDR3, as DNA: TGTGCCAGCAGTCCTGGAGGGACGAACACTGAAGCTTTCTTT. Using reference TRBV5-4 and TRBJ1-1 for the parts outside the CDR3, the full variable domain is ETGVTQSPTHLIKTRGQQVTLRCSSQSGHNTVSWYQQALGQGPQFIFQYYREEENGRGNFPPRFSGLQFPNYSSELNVNALELDDSALYLCASSPGGTNTEAFFGQGTRLTVV.